This TCR beta chain was sequenced during a study of HIV-infected patients and healthy controls. Reverse transcription used roughly 480 ng RNA and constant-region primers for alpha and beta. Each of the alpha and beta chains got its own library through chain-specific third strand synthesis with indices. Each molecule carried a 12-nucleotide identifier made of two joined random hexamers added before amplification. In TCRdb, the 5' RACE reads were re-called with MiXCR into one record per CDR3 protein. The repertoire consists of roughly 14,000 distinct CDR3 sequences, with about 7.7% occurring once and the leading ten covering 7% to 10%. This clonotype was picked up many times. Its antigen is as yet unknown. The CDR3 sequence is 15 residues long. Trimming took 5 bases from V and 3 from J, leaving 13 bases between them. Germline V gene lookup returns CDR1 SEHNR and CDR2 FQNEAQ (reference sequence). Study-level findings and limits: In healthy controls, MAIT alpha CDR3s were common; in HIV+ repertoires, severely depleted.

The repertoire came from unfractionated whole blood and reflected all unsorted peripheral T cells. Specimen: blood. The V and J genes are TRBV7-9 and TRBJ1-4; D is perhaps TRBD1 (5 bases). The source is an adult in good health. The CDR3 sequence is CASSLTGVANEKLFF. Written as DNA, the CDR3 is TGTGCCAGCAGCCTTACAGGAGTCGCTAATGAAAAACTGTTTTTT.